These T cell receptor beta chains were read from a single sample in a study of control samples from healthy donors and cancer patients. Sequenced by immunoSEQ multiplex PCR; TCRdb stores in-frame clones only, minus some. The sample lists about 75,000 clones; around 84% were seen once. Source material: blood. These receptors were obtained from a man in his fifties or sixties in good health. Both conserved end residues are part of each CDR3. The order of the fields is clone size, V gene, D gene, J gene, CDR3 DNA, CDR3 protein. D genes are given only for firm matches. Rows may omit the clone size; those that give it use once, few, many or a size class.

size: few; V: TRBV12-3/TRBV12-4; D: NA; J: TRBJ2-1; DNA: TGTGCCAGCAGAGTTGCCCCGGGTAATGAGCAGTTCTTC; CDR3: CASRVAPGNEQFF
size: NA; V: TRBV2; D: TRBD1; J: TRBJ1-2; DNA: TGTGCCAGCAGGGACTGGAAACTGGACAGGTCTAACTCTGACTATGGCTACACCTTC; CDR3: CASRDWKLDRSNSDYGYTF
size: NA; V: TRBV5-1; D: NA; J: TRBJ2-7; DNA: TGCGCCAGCAGCTTAGAGGGTAACCACGAGCAGTACTTC; CDR3: CASSLEGNHEQYF
size: NA; V: TRBV28; D: NA; J: TRBJ1-5; DNA: TGTGCCAGCAGTCAAACAGGGTTCAACCCCAATCAGCCCCAGCATTTT; CDR3: CASSQTGFNPNQPQHF
size: NA; V: TRBV27; D: NA; J: TRBJ2-3; DNA: TGTGCCAGCAGCGAGGGAGATACGCAGTATTTT; CDR3: CASSEGDTQYF
size: NA; V: TRBV5-1; D: NA; J: TRBJ1-4; DNA: TGCGCCAGCAGCTTAGGGGGGCAGGAAAAACTGTTTTTT; CDR3: CASSLGGQEKLFF
size: NA; V: TRBV6-6; D: NA; J: TRBJ1-1; DNA: TGTGCCAGCAGCCTTCTGGGACGGGCGAACACTGAAGCTTTCTTT; CDR3: CASSLLGRANTEAFF
size: NA; V: TRBV6-2/TRBV6-3; D: TRBD1; J: TRBJ1-1; DNA: TGTGCCAGCAGCCGGACAGGAGGGACCACTGAAGCTTTCTTT; CDR3: CASSRTGGTTEAFF
size: NA; V: TRBV6-4; D: TRBD2; J: TRBJ2-1; DNA: TGTGCCAGCAGTAGAGCGGGAGGTACCCACAATGAGCAGTTCTTC; CDR3: CASSRAGGTHNEQFF
size: NA; V: TRBV2; D: NA; J: TRBJ2-4; DNA: TGTGCCAGCAGTGGTCGGCAGGGCGAACCATGGGACAAAAACATTCAGTACTTC; CDR3: CASSGRQGEPWDKNIQYF
size: NA; V: TRBV5-1; D: NA; J: TRBJ1-2; DNA: TGCGCCAGCAGCTTGGCTGAGGGAGGCTACACCTTC; CDR3: CASSLAEGGYTF
size: NA; V: TRBV7-9; D: TRBD2; J: TRBJ2-5; DNA: TGTGCCAGCAGCCCCAATCCTGGGACTAGCGGGATCGAGACCCAGTACTTC; CDR3: CASSPNPGTSGIETQYF
size: NA; V: TRBV4-2; D: TRBD1; J: TRBJ2-3; DNA: TGTGCCAGCAGCCAGTCCGGGACAGGGACAGATACGCAGTATTTT; CDR3: CASSQSGTGTDTQYF
size: NA; V: TRBV11-2; D: NA; J: TRBJ1-1; DNA: TGTGCCAGCCGTGTTGGCCTCGGGAACACTGAAGCTTTCTTT; CDR3: CASRVGLGNTEAFF
size: NA; V: TRBV11-2; D: TRBD2; J: TRBJ2-1; DNA: TGTGCCAGCAGCTTAGGGGGGGGGACGGAGCAGTTCTTC; CDR3: CASSLGGGTEQFF